These T cell receptor beta chains were read from a single sample in a study of shared clonotypes between healthy human individuals. Clones were read by immunoSEQ multiplex PCR, and TCRdb kept only the in-frame ones, dropping some. The sample has 450,000 to 700,000 clones, nearly 97% seen once; the top ten hold around 0.11%. Specimen: naive CD8+ T cells sorted from blood. These receptors all stem from a woman in her twenties or thirties in good health. The CDR3 runs from the conserved cysteine through the conserved F or W. A D gene is named only where the DNA matches it firmly.

TRBJ2-1	TRBV7-8	.	TGTGCCAGCAGCTTTATGGAGGGTGACGCCCCCAATGAGCAGTTCTTC	CASSFMEGDAPNEQFF
TRBJ1-1	TRBV5-1	.	TGCGCCAGCTCATGGTCAGGGGACACTGAAGCTTTCTTT	CASSWSGDTEAFF
TRBJ2-7	TRBV5-1	.	TGCGCCAGCACCGGGTCCTCCTACGAGCAGTACTTC	CASTGSSYEQYF
TRBJ2-5	TRBV4-2	TRBD1	TGTGCCAGCAGCCCCCCCCAGGGGGAGCAGTACTTC	CASSPPQGEQYF
TRBJ2-1	TRBV30	TRBD2	TGTGCCTGCTTAGCGGGAGTGAACTACAATGAGCAGTTCTTC	CACLAGVNYNEQFF
TRBJ1-2	TRBV13	.	TGTGCCAGCAGGTGGACAGATAACTATGGCTACACCTTC	CASRWTDNYGYTF
TRBJ2-7	TRBV7-9	.	TGTGCCAGCAGCCTAGACAGTAGTCTCTACGAGCAGTACTTC	CASSLDSSLYEQYF
TRBJ1-1	TRBV28	.	TGTGCCAGCAGTATACAGGGGAACACTGAAGCTTTCTTT	CASSIQGNTEAFF
TRBJ1-3	TRBV6-1	.	TGTGCCAGCAGAGATGAGGGGACGACTGGAAACACCATATATTTT	CASRDEGTTGNTIYF
TRBJ2-1	TRBV27	.	TGTGCCAGCAGTTTATCACCAGGAACTATCTATGAGCAGTTCTTC	CASSLSPGTIYEQFF